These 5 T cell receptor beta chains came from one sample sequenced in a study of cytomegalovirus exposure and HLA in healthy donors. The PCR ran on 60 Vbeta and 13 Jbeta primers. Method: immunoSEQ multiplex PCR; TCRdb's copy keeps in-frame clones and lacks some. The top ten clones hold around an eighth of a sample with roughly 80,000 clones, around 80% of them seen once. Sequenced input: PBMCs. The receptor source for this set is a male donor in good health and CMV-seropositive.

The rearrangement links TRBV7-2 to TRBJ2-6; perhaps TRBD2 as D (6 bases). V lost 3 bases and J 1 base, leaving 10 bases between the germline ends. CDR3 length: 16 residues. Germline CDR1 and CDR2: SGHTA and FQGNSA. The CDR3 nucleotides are TGTGCCAGCAGCTTGGGGGGAGGTTCTGGGGCCAACGTCCTGACTTTC. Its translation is CASSLGGGSGANVLTF.

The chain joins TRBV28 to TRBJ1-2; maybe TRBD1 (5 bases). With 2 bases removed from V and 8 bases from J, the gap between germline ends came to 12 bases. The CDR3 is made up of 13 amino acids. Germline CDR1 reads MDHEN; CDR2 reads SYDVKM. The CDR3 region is CASSLIQAGGYTF. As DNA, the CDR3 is TGTGCCAGCAGTTTAATACAGGCGGGAGGCTACACCTTC.

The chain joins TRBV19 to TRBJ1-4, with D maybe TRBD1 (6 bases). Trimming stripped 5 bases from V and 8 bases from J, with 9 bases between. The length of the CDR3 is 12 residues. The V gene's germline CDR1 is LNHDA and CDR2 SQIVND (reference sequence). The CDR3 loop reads CASSPRGEKLFF. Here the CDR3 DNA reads TGTGCCAGTAGTCCGAGGGGGGAAAAACTGTTTTTT. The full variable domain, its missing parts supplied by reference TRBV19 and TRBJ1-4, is DGGITQSPKYLFRKEGQNVTLSCEQNLNHDAMYWYRQDPGQGLRLIYYSQIVNDFQKGDIAEGYSVSREKKESFPLTVTSAQKNPTAFYLCASSPRGEKLFFGSGTQLSVL.

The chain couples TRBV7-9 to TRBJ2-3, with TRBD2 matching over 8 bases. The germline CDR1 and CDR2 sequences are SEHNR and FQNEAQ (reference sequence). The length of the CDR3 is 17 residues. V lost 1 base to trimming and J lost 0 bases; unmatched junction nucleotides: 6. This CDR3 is CASSLVAGRLSTDTQYF. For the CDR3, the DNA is TGTGCCAGCAGCTTAGTAGCGGGGCGCCTTAGCACAGATACGCAGTATTTT. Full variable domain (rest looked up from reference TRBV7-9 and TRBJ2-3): DTGVSQNPRHKITKRGQNVTFRCDPISEHNRLYWYRQTLGQGPEFLTYFQNEAQLEKSRLLSDRFSAERPKGSFSTLEIQRTEQGDSAMYLCASSLVAGRLSTDTQYFGPGTRLTVL.

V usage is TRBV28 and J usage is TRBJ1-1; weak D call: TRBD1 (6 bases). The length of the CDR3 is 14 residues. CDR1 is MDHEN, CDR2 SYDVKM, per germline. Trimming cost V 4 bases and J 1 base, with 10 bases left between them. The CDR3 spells CASSSTGKNTEAFF. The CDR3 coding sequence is TGTGCCAGCAGTTCGACAGGCAAGAACACTGAAGCTTTCTTT.